The clone carrying this T cell receptor (beta chain) was seen many times. Antigen unknown. The cDNA had a unique molecular identifier and a template-switch universal primer site. Each CDR3 protein is one row after TCRdb ran MiXCR on the 5' RACE reads. The table records 350,000 to 450,000 distinct CDR3 sequences, roughly 18% of them present only once. This sample is drawn from a study of identical twins. Broader study findings: Researchers caution that invariant MAIT and iNKT cells could partly confound zero-insertion analyses. Where out-of-frame alpha sequences were twin-shared, they showed excess low generation probability. Among monozygotic twins, out-of-frame TCR alpha sharing exceeded what models predicted.

The CDR3 has 16 amino acids. The V and J ends lost 5 bases and 3 bases respectively, with 14 bases between them. CDR1 and CDR2 from the germline V gene are SGHTA and FQGNSA. V gene TRBV7-2 combines with J gene TRBJ2-6; no clear D. This clonotype was obtained from a man aged 50-60 years in good health. Sequencing input: naive T cells sorted from blood. CDR3 sequence (DNA): TGTGCCAGCAGCCCTGGCCGGACGTTTGGGGCCAACGTCCTGACTTTC. It yields the protein CASSPGRTFGANVLTF.